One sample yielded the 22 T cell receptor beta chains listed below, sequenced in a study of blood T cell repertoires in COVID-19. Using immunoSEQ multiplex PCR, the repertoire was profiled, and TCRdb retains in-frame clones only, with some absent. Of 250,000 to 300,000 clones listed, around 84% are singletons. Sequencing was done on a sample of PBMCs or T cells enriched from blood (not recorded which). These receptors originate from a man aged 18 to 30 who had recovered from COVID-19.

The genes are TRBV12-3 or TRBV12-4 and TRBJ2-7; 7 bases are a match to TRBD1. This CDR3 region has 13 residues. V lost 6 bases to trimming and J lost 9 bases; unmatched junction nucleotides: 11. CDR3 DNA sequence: TGTGCCAGCAGGAGGACAGGAGGATTTGGGCAGTACTTC. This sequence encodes CASRRTGGFGQYF.

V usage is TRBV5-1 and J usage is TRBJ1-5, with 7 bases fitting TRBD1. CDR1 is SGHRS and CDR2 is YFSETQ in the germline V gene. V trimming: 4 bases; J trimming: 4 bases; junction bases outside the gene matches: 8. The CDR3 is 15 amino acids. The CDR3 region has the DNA TGCGCCAGCAGCCCAACAGGGGCTCAAAATCAGCCCCAGCATTTT. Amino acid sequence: CASSPTGAQNQPQHF.

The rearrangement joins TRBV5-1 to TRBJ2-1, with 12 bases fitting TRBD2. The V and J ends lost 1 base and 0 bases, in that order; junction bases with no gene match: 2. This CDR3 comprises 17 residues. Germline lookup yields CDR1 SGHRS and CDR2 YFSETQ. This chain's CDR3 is CASSLLAGGTSYNEQFF. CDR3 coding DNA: TGCGCCAGCAGCTTGCTAGCGGGGGGGACCTCCTACAATGAGCAGTTCTTC.

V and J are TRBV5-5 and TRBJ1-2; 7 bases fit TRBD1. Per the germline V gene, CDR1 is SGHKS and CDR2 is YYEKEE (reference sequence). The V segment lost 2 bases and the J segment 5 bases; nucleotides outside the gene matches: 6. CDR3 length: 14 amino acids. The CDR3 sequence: CASSFGDSLYGYTF. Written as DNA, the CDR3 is TGTGCCAGCAGCTTCGGGGACAGCCTTTATGGCTACACCTTC.

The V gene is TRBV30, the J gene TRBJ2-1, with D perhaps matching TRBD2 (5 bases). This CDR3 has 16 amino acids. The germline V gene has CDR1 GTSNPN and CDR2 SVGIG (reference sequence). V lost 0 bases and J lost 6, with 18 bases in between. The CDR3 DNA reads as TGTGCCTGGAGTGTATTGCGGGTCCTTCAAAGCAATGAGCAGTTCTTC. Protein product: CAWSVLRVLQSNEQFF.

The CDR3 DNA reads TGTGCCAGCAGCTTTTTTACAGGTAACTCCTACGAGCAGTACTTC. Translating it yields CASSFFTGNSYEQYF. V usage is TRBV12-1 and J usage is TRBJ2-7; the table names TRBD1, a call not compared with the DNA. TRBV12-1 is a known pseudogene. This CDR3 is 15 amino acids long.

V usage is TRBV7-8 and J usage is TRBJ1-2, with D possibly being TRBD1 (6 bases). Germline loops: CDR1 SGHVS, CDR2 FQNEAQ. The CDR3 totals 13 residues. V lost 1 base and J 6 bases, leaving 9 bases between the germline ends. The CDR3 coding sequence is TGTGCCAGCAGCTTAGACAGGGTGAATGGCTACACCTTC. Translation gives CASSLDRVNGYTF.

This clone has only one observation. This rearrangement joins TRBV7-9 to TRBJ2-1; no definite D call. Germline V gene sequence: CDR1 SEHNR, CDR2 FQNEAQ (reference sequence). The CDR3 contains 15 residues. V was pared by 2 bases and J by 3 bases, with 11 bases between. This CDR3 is CASSLNVQNYNEQFF. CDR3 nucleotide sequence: TGTGCCAGCAGCTTAAACGTTCAGAACTACAATGAGCAGTTCTTC.

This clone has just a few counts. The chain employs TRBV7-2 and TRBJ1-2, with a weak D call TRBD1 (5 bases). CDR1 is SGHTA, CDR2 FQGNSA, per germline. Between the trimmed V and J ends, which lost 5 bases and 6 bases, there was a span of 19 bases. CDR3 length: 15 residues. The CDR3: CASSNRDGGVNGYTF. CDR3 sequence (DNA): TGTGCCAGCAGCAATCGGGACGGAGGGGTCAATGGCTACACCTTC. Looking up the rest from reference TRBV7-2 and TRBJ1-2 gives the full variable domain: GAGVSQSPSNKVTEKGKDVELRCDPISGHTALYWYRQSLGQGLEFLIYFQGNSAPDKSGLPSDRFSAERTGGSVSTLTIQRTQQEDSAVYLCASSNRDGGVNGYTFGSGTRLTVV.

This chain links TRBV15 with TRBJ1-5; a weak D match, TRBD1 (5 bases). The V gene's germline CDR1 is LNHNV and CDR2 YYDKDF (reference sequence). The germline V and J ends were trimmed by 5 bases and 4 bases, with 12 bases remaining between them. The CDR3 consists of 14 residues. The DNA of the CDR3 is TGTGCCACCAGCGTAGGAGACAGTAATCAGCCCCAGCATTTT. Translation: CATSVGDSNQPQHF.

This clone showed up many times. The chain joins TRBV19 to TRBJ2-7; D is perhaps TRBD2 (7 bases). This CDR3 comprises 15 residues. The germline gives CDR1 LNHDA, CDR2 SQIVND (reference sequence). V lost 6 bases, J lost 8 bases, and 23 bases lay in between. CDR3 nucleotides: TGTGCCAGTAGAAGGGGGGGGCCCACTCCTACGCAGCAGTACTTC. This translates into CASRRGGPTPTQQYF.

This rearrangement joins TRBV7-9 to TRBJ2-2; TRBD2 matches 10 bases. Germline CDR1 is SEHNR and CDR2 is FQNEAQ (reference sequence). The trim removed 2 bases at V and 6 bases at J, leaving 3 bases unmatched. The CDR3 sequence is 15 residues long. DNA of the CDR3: TGTGCCAGCAGCTTACAGCGGGAGGGTTCCGGGGAGCTGTTTTTT. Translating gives CASSLQREGSGELFF.

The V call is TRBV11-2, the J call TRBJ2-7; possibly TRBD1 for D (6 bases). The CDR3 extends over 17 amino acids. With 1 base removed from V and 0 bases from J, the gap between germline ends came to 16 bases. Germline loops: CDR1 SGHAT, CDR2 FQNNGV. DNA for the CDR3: TGTGCCAGCAGCTTAGTTCCTTCAGGGGAACTCTCCTACGAGCAGTACTTC. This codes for CASSLVPSGELSYEQYF.

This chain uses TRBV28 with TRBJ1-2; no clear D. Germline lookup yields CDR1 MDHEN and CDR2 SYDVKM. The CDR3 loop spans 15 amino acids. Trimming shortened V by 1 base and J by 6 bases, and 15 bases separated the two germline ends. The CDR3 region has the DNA TGTGCCAGCAGTTTATCAGAGGGTTTAGGCGATGGCTACACCTTC. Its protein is CASSLSEGLGDGYTF.

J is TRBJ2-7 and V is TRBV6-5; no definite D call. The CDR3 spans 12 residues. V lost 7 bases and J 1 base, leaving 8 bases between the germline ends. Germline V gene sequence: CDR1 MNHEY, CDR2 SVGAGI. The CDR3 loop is CASTWQSYEQYF. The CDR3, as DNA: TGTGCCAGCACATGGCAGTCCTACGAGCAGTACTTC.

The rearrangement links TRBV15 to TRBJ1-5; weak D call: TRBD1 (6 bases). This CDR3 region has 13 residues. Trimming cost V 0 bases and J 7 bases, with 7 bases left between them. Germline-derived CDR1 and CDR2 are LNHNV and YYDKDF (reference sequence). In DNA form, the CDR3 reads TGTGCCACCAGCAGAGAACAGGGACAGCCCCAGCATTTT. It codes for CATSREQGQPQHF.

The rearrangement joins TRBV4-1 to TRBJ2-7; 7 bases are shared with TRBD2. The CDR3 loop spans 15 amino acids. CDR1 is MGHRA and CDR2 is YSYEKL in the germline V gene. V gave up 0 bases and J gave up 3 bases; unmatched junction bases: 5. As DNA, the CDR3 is TGCGCCAGCAGCCAAGAAGGGCGGGAGTTCTACGAGCAGTACTTC. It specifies CASSQEGREFYEQYF.

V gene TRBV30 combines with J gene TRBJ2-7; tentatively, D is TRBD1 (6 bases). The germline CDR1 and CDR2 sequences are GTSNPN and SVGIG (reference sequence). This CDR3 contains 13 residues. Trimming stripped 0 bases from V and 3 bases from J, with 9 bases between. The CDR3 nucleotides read TGTGCCTGGAGTGTAGGGGGACACTACGAGCAGTACTTC. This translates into CAWSVGGHYEQYF.

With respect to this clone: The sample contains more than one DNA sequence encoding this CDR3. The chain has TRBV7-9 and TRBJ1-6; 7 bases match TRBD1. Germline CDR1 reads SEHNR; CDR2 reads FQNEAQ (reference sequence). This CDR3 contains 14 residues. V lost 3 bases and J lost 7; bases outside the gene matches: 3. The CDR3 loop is CASSFGTDNSPLHF. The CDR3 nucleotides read TGTGCCAGCAGCTTCGGGACAGACAATTCACCCCTCCACTTT.

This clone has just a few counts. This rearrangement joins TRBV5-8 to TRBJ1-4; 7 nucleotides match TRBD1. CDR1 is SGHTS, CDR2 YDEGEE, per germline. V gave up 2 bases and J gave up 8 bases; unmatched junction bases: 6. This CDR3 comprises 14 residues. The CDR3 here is CASSLEQGNEKLFF. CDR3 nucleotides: TGTGCCAGCAGCTTAGAACAGGGGAACGAAAAACTGTTTTTT.

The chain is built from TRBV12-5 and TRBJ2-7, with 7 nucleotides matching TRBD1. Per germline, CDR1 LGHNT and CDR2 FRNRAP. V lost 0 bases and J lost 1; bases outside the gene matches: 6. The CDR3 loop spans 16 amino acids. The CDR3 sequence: CASGLVLETGSYEQYF. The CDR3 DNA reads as TGTGCTAGTGGTTTGGTACTGGAGACAGGGTCCTACGAGCAGTACTTC.

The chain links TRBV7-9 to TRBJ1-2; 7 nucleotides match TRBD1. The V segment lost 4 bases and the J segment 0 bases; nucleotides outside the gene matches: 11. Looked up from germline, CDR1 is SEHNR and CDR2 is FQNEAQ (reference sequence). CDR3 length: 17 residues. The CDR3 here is CASSSAGTELANYGYTF. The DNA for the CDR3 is TGTGCCAGCAGCTCGGCCGGGACAGAATTAGCTAACTATGGCTACACCTTC.